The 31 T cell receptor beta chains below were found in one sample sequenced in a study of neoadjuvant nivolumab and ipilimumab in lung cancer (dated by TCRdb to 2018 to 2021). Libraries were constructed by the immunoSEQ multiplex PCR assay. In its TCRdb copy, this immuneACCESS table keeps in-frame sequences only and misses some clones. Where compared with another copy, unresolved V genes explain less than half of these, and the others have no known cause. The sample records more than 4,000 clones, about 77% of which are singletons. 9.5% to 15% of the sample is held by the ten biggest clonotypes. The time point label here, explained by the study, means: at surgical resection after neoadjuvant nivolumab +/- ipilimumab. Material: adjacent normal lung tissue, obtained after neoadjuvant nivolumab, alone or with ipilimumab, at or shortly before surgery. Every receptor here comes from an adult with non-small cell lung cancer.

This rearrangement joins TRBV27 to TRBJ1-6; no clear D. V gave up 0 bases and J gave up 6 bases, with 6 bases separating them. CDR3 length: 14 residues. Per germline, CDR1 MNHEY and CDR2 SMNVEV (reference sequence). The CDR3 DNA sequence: TGTGCCAGCAGTTTATCTCTACCTAATTCACCCCTCCACTTT. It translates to CASSLSLPNSPLHF.

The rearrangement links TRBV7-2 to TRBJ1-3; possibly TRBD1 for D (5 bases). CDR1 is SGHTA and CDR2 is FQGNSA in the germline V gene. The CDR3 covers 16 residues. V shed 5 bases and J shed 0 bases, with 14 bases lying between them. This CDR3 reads CASSPLGTNSGNTIYF. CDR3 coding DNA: TGTGCCAGCAGCCCCTTGGGGACTAACTCTGGAAACACCATATATTTT.

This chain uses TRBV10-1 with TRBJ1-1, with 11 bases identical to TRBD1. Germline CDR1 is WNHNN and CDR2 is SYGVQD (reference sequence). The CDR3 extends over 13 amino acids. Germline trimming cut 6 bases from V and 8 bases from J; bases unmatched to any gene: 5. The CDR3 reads CASSSGQGVEAFF. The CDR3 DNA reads TGCGCCAGCAGCTCGGGACAGGGGGTAGAAGCTTTCTTT.

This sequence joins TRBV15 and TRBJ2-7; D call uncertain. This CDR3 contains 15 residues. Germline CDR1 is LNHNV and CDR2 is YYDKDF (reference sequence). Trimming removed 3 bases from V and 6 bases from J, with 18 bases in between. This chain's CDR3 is CATSSGLFLAAEQYF. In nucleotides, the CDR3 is TGTGCCACCAGCAGTGGGCTATTCTTGGCGGCCGAGCAGTACTTC.

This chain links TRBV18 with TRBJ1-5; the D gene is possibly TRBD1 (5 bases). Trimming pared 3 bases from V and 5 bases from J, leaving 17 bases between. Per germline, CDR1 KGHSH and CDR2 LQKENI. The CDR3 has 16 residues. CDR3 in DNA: TGTGCCAGCTCACCCACCAGCGTGAGGGGAGATCAGCCCCAGCATTTT. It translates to CASSPTSVRGDQPQHF.

CDR3 coding DNA: TGTGCCAGCAGCTTAAGGTCGGGGGCGCTAGATTCACCCCTCCACTTT. It is translated as CASSLRSGALDSPLHF. The V call is TRBV7-9, the J call TRBJ1-6, with D possibly TRBD1 on 6 matching bases. Trimming pared 2 bases from V and 8 bases from J, leaving 16 bases between. Per the germline V gene, CDR1 is SEHNR and CDR2 is FQNEAQ (reference sequence). The CDR3 length is 16 residues. Full variable domain (remainder filled in from reference TRBV7-9 and TRBJ1-6): DTGVSQNPRHKITKRGQNVTFRCDPISEHNRLYWYRQTLGQGPEFLTYFQNEAQLEKSRLLSDRFSAERPKGSFSTLEIQRTEQGDSAMYLCASSLRSGALDSPLHFGNGTRLTVT.

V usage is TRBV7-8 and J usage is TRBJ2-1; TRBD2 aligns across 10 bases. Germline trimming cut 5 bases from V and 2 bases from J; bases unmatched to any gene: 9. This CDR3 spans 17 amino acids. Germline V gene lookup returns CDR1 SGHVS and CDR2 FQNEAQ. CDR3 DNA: TGTGCCAGCAGCACCGCCGTAGCGGGGGGAGCCTACAATGAGCAGTTCTTC. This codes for CASSTAVAGGAYNEQFF.

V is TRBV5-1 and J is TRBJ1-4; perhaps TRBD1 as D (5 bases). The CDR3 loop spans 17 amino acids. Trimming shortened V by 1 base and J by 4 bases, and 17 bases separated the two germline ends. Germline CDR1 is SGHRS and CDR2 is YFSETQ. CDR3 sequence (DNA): TGCGCCAGCAGCTTGCTTTCCCAGGGCGGGAATAATGAAAAACTGTTTTTT. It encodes CASSLLSQGGNNEKLFF.

The CDR3 DNA reads as TGTGCCAGCAGCGGCAGGGCGGGGAATGAAAAACTGTTTTTT. This sequence encodes CASSGRAGNEKLFF. This chain uses TRBV7-2 with TRBJ1-4, with D possibly being TRBD1 (5 bases). The CDR3 is made up of 14 amino acids. Trimming shortened V by 5 bases and J by 5 bases, and 12 bases separated the two germline ends. Per the germline V gene, CDR1 is SGHTA and CDR2 is FQGNSA.

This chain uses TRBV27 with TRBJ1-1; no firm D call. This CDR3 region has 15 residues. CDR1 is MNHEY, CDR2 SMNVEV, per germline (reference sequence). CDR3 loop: CASKTTPELNTEAFF. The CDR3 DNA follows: TGTGCAAGTAAAACTACTCCGGAACTGAACACTGAAGCTTTCTTT.

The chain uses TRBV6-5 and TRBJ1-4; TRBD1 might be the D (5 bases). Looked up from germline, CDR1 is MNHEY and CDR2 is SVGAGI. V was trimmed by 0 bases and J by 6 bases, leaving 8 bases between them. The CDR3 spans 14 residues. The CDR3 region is CASSYSGTDEKLFF. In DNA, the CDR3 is TGTGCCAGCAGTTACTCGGGGACGGATGAAAAACTGTTTTTT.

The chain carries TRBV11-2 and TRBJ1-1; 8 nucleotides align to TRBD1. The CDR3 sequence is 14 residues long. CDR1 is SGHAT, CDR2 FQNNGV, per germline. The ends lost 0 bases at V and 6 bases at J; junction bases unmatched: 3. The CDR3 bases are TGTGCCAGCAGCTTAGACAGGGGGCTCTCTGAAGCTTTCTTT. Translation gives CASSLDRGLSEAFF.

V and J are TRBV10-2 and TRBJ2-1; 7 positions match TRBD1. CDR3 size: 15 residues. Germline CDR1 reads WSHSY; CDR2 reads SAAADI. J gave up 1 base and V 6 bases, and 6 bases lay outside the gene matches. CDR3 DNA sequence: TGCGCCAGCAGCCTCGGGACAGCGTCCTACAATGAGCAGTTCTTC. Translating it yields CASSLGTASYNEQFF.

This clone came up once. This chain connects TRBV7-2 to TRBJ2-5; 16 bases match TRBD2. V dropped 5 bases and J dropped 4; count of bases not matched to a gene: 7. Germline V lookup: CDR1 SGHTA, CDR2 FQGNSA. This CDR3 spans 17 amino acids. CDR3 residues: CASSTRGLAGGAETQYF. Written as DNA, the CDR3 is TGTGCCAGCAGCACCCGGGGACTAGCGGGGGGGGCAGAGACCCAGTACTTC.

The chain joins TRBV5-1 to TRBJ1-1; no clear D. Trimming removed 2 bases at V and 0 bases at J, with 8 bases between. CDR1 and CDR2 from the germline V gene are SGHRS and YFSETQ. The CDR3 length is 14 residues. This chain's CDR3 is CASSFASLNTEAFF. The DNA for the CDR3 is TGCGCCAGCAGCTTTGCTAGTTTGAACACTGAAGCTTTCTTT. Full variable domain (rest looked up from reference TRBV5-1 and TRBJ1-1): KAGVTQTPRYLIKTRGQQVTLSCSPISGHRSVSWYQQTPGQGLQFLFEYFSETQRNKGNFPGRFSGRQFSNSRSEMNVSTLELGDSALYLCASSFASLNTEAFFGQGTRLTVV.

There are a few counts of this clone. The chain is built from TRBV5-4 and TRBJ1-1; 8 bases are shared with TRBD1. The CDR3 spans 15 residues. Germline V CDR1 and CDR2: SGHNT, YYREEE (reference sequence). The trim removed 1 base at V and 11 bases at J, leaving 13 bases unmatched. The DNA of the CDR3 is TGTGCCAGCAGCTTGTGGGACAGGCGGGAGAGTACGGCTTTCTTT. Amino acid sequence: CASSLWDRRESTAFF.

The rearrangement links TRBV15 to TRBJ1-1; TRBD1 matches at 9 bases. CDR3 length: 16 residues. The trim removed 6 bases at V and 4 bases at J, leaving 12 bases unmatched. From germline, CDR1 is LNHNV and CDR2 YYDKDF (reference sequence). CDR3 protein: CATSTNRGRESTEAFF. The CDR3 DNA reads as TGTGCCACCAGTACTAACAGGGGGCGAGAATCCACTGAAGCTTTCTTT.

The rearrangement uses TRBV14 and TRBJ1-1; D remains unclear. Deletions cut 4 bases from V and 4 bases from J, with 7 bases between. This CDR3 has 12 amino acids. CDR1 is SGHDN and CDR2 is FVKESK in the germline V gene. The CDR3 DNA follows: TGTGCCAGCAGCCTCCCACCCACTGAAGCTTTCTTT. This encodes CASSLPPTEAFF.

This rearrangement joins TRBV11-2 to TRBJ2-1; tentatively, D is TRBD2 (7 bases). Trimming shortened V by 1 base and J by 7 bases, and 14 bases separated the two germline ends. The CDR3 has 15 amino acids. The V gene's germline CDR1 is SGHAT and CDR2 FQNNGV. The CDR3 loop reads CASSLAGGYLNEQFF. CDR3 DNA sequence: TGTGCCAGCAGCTTAGCGGGGGGCTACTTGAATGAGCAGTTCTTC. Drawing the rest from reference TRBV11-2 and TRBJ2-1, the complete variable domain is EAGVAQSPRYKIIEKRQSVAFWCNPISGHATLYWYQQILGQGPKLLIQFQNNGVVDDSQLPKDRFSAERLKGVDSTLKIQPAKLEDSAVYLCASSLAGGYLNEQFFGPGTRLTVL.

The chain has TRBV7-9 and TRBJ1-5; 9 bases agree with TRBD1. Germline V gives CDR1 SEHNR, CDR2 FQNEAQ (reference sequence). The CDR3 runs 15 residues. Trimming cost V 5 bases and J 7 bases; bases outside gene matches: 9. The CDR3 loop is CASSLGTGKLQPQHF. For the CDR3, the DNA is TGTGCCAGCAGCCTCGGGACAGGGAAGTTGCAGCCCCAGCATTTT.

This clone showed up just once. CDR3 in amino acids: CASSPERGGHQETQYF. The CDR3 region has the DNA TGTGCCAGCAGCCCAGAGCGGGGGGGCCATCAGGAGACCCAGTACTTC. The chain joins TRBV5-4 to TRBJ2-5, with 10 bases aligning to TRBD2. This CDR3 has 16 amino acids. J was trimmed by 5 bases and V by 4 bases; bases with no gene match: 11. Germline assignment: CDR1 SGHNT and CDR2 YYREEE (reference sequence).

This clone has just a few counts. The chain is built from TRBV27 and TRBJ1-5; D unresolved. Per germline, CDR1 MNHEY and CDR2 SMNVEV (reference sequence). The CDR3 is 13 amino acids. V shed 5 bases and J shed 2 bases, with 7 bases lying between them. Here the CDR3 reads CASSPPGNQPQHF. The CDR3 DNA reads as TGTGCCAGCAGTCCCCCCGGCAATCAGCCCCAGCATTTT.

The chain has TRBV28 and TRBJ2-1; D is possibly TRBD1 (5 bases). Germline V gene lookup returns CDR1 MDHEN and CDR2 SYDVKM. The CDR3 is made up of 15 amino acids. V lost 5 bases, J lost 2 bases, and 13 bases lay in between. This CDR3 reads CASSQRQGTYNEQFF. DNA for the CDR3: TGTGCCAGCAGTCAAAGGCAGGGCACCTACAATGAGCAGTTCTTC.

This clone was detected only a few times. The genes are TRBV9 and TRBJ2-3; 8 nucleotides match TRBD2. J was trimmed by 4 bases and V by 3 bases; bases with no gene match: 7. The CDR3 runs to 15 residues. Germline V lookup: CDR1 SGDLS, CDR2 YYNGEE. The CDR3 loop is CASSASTSEADTQYF. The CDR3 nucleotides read TGTGCCAGCAGCGCCTCGACTAGCGAAGCAGATACGCAGTATTTT.

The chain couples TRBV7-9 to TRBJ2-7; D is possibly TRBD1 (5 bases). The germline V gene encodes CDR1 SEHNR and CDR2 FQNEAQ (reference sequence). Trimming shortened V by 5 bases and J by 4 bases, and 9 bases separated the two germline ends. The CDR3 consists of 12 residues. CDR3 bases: TGTGCCAGCAGCATCAGGGAATACGAGCAGTACTTC. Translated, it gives CASSIREYEQYF. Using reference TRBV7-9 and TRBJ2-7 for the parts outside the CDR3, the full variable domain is DTGVSQNPRHKITKRGQNVTFRCDPISEHNRLYWYRQTLGQGPEFLTYFQNEAQLEKSRLLSDRFSAERPKGSFSTLEIQRTEQGDSAMYLCASSIREYEQYFGPGTRLTVT.

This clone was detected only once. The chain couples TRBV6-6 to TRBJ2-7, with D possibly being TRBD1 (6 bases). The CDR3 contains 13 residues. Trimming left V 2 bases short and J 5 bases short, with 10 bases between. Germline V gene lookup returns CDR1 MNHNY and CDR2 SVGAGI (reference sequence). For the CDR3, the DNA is TGTGCCAGCAGTTACGTAAGGGGGAACGAGCAGTACTTC. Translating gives CASSYVRGNEQYF.

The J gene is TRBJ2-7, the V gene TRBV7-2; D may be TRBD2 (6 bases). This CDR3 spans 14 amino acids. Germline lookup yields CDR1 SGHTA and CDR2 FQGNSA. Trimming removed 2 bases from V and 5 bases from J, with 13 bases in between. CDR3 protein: CASSLQGGMDEQYF. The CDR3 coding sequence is TGTGCCAGCAGCTTACAGGGAGGAATGGACGAGCAGTACTTC.

The CDR3 loop is CASSFGSTIQETQYF. In DNA form, the CDR3 reads TGTGCCAGCAGCTTTGGGTCGACCATACAAGAGACCCAGTACTTC. The chain carries TRBV11-2 and TRBJ2-5, with no clear D. This CDR3 has 15 amino acids. Germline V gene data show CDR1 as SGHAT and CDR2 as FQNNGV. Trimming left V 3 bases short and J 2 bases short, with 13 bases between.

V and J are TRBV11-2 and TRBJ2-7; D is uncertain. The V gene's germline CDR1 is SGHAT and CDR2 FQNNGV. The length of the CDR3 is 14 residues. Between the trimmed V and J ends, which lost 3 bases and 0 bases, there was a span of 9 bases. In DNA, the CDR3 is TGTGCCAGCAGCTTCGGACCCCTCTCCTACGAGCAGTACTTC. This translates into CASSFGPLSYEQYF.

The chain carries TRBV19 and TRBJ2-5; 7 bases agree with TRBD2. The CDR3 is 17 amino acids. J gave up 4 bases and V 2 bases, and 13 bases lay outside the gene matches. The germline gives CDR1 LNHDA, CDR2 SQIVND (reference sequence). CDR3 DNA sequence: TGTGCCAGTAGTATACTGGGGGGGATACCTGGTGGAGAGACCCAGTACTTC. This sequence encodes CASSILGGIPGGETQYF.

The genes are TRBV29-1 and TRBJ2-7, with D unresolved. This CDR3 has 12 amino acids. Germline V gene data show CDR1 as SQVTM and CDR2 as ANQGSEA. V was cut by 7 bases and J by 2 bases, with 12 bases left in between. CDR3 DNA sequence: TGCAGCGCCGCCGAGGACCCCTACGAGCAGTACTTC. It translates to CSAAEDPYEQYF.